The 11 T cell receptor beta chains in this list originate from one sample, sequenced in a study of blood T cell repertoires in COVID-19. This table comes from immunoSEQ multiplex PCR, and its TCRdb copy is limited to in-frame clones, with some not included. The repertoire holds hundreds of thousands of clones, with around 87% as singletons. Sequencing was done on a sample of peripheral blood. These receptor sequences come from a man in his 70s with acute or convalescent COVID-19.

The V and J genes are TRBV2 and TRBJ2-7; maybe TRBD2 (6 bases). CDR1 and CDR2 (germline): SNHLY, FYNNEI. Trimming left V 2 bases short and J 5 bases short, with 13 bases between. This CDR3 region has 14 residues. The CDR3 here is CASSERHGGDEQYF. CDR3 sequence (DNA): TGTGCCAGCAGTGAAAGGCACGGGGGTGACGAGCAGTACTTC.

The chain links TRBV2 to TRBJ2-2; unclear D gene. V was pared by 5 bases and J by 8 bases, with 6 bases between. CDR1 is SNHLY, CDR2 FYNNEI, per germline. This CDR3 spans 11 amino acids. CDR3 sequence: CASSPQGELFF. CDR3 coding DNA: TGTGCCAGCAGTCCCCAGGGGGAGCTGTTTTTT.

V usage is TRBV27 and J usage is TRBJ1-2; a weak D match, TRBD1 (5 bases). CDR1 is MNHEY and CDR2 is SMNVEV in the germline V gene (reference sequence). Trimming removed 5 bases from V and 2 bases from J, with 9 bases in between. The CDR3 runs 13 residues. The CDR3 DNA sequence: TGTGCCAGCAGTGGGCAGGGCAACTATGGCTACACCTTC. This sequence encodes CASSGQGNYGYTF.

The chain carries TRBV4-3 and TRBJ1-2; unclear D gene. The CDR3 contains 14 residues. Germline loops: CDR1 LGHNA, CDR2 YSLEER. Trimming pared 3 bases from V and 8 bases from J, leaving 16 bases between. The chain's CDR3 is CASSQGTDGRGYTF. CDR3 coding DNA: TGCGCCAGCAGCCAGGGCACCGATGGCCGGGGCTACACCTTC.

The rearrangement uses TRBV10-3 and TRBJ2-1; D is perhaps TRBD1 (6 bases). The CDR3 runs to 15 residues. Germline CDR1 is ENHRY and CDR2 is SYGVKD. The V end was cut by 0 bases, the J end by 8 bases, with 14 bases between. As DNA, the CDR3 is TGTGCCATCAGTGAGTCGACAGGTCTGGGAGATGAGCAGTTCTTC. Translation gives CAISESTGLGDEQFF.

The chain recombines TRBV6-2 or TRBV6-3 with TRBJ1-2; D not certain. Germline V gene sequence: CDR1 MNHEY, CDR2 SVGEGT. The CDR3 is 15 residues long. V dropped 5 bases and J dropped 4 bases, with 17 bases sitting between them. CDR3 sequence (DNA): TGTGCCAGCAGTCCCGGGGAGTGGTATAGCTATGGCTACACCTTC. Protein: CASSPGEWYSYGYTF.

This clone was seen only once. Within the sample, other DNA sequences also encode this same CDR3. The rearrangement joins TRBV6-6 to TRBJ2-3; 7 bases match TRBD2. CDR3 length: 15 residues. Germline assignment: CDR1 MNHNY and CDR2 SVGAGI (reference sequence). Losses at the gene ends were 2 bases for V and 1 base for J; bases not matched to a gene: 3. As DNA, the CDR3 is TGTGCCAGCAGTTACGCGGCGGGGGGCACAGATACGCAGTATTTT. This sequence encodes CASSYAAGGTDTQYF.

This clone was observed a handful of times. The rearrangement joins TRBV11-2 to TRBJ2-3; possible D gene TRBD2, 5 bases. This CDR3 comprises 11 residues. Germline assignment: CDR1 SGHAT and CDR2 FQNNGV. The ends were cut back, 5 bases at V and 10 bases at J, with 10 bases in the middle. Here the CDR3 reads CASSHGVAQYF. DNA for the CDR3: TGTGCCAGCAGCCACGGGGTGGCGCAGTATTTT.

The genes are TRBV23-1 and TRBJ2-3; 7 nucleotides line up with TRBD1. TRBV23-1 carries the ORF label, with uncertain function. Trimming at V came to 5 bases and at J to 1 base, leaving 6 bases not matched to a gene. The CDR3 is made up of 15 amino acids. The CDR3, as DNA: TGCGCCAGCAGTGTCCGGGACAGTGGCACAGATACGCAGTATTTT. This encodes CASSVRDSGTDTQYF.

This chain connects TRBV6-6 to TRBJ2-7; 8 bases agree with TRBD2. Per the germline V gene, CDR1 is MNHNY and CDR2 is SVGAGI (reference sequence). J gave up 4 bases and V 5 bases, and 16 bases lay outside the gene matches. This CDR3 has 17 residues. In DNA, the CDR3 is TGTGCCAGCAGTCGAAGGCAACTAGCGGATCGTGGGTACGAGCAGTACTTC. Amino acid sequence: CASSRRQLADRGYEQYF.

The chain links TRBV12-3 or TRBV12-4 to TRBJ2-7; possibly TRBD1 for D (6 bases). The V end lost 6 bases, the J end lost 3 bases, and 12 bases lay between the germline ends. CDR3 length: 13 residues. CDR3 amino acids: CASSPDSFYEQYF. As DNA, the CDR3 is TGTGCCAGCAGCCCGGACAGCTTCTACGAGCAGTACTTC.